Many counts were recorded for the clone carrying this T cell receptor beta chain. Its antigen is as yet unknown. Trimming removed 0 bases at V and 0 bases at J, with 6 bases between. From germline, CDR1 is SGHDT and CDR2 YYEEEE. The CDR3 runs to 15 residues. The sample originates from a study of metastatic and nonmetastatic thyroid tumors. Study results and caveats: Compared with benign nodules, malignant thyroid tumors were reported to have significantly higher TCR beta diversity in both blood and tumor.

Authors' analysis steps: In papillary thyroid cancer, a distant-metastasis classifier was built using CDR3 differences across clinicopathological groups. With MiXCR, TCRdb reprocessed the PCR reads. TCRdb, not the authors, supplied the V and J calls. The data contain 55,000 or so clones, over 15% of them singletons. Thyroid surgery had not been preceded by any treatment in any patient. The TCR was taken from a female donor with papillary thyroid cancer or a benign thyroid nodule (not recorded which). Some clones in this sample may be carry-over from other donors' samples. Sequencing input: blood. This chain uses TRBV5-6 with TRBJ1-4; D uncertain. The CDR3 reads CASSLVGSTNEKLFF. The CDR3, as DNA: TGTGCCAGCAGCTTGGTGGGTTCAACTAATGAAAAACTGTTTTTT.